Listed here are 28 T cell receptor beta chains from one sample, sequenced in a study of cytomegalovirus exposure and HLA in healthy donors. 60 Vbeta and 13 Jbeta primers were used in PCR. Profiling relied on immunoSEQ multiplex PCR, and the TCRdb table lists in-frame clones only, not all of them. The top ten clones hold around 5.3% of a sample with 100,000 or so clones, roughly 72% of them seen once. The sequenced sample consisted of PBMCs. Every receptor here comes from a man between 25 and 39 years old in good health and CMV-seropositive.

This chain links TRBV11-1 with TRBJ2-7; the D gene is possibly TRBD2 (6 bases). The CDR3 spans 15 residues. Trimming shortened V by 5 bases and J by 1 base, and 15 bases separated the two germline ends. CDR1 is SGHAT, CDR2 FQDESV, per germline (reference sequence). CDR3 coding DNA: TGTGCCAGCAGCACCACGGGCGGGGAGTCCTACGAGCAGTACTTC. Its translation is CASSTTGGESYEQYF.

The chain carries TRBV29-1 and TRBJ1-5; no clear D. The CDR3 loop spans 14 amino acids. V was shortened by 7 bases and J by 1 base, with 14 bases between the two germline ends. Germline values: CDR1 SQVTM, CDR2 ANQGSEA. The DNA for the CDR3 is TGCAGCGCCACTGAGGGTGTAAGCAATCAGCCCCAGCATTTT. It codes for CSATEGVSNQPQHF.

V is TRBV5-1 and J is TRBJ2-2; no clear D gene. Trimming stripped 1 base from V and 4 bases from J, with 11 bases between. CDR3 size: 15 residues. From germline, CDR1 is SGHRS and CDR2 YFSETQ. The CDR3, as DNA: TGCGCCAGCAGCTTGTTTCGGGTAACCACCGGGGAGCTGTTTTTT. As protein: CASSLFRVTTGELFF.

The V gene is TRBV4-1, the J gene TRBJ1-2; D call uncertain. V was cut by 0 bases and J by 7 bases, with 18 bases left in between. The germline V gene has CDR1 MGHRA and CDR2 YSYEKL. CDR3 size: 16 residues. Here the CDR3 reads CASSQEEGWVLVGYTF. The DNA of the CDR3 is TGCGCCAGCAGCCAAGAGGAGGGTTGGGTTCTAGTTGGCTACACCTTC.

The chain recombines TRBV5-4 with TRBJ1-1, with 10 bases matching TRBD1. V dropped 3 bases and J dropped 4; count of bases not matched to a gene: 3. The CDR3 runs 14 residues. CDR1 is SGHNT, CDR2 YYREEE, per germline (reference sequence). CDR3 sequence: CASSWGQGFTEAFF. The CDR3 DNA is TGTGCCAGCAGCTGGGGACAGGGGTTCACTGAAGCTTTCTTT.

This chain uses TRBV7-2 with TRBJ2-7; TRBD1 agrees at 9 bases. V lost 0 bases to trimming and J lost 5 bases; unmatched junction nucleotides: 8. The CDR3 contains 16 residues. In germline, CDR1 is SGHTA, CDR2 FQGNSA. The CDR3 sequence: CASSLASGTGRHEQYF. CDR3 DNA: TGTGCCAGCAGCTTAGCCTCCGGGACAGGGCGCCACGAGCAGTACTTC.

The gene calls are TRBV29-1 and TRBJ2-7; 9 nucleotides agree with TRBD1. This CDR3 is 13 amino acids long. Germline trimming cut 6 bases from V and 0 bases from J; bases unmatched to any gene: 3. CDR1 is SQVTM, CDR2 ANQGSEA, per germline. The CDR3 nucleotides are TGCAGCGTGGGGACAGGGAACTCCTACGAGCAGTACTTC. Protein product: CSVGTGNSYEQYF.

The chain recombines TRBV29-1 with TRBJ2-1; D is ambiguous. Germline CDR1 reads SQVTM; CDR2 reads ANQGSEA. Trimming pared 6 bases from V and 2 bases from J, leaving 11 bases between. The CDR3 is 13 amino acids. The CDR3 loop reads CSVTRIPYNEQFF. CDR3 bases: TGCAGCGTAACGAGAATCCCCTACAATGAGCAGTTCTTC.

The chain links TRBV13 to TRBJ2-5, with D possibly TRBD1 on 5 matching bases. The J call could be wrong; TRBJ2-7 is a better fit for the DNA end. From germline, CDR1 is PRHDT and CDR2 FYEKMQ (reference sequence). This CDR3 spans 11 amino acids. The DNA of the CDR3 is TGTGCCAGCAGTCATGGGGCCGAGCAGTACTTC. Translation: CASSHGAEQYF.

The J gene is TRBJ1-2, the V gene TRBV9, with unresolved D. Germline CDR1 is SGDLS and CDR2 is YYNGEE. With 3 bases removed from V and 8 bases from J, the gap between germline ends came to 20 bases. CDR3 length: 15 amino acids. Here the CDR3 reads CASSGIVDKGEGYTF. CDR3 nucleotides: TGTGCCAGCAGCGGTATAGTAGACAAAGGTGAAGGCTACACCTTC.

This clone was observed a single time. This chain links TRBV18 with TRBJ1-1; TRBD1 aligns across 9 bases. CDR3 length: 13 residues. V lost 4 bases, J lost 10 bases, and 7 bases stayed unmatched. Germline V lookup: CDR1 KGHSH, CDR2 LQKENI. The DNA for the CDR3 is TGTGCCAGCTCACGAGGACAGGGGCAGGGAGCTTTCTTT. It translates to CASSRGQGQGAFF.

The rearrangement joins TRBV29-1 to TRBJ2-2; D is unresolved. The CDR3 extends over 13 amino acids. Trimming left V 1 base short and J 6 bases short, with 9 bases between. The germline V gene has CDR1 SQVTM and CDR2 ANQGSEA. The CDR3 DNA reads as TGCAGCGTTGAAGCGTCCAGTGCCGGGGAGCTGTTTTTT. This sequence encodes CSVEASSAGELFF.

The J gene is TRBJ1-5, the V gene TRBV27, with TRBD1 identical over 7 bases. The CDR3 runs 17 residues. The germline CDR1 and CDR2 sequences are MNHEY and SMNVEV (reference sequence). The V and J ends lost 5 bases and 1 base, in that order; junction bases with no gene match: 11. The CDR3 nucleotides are TGTGCCAGCAGTGCCAAAACGGACAGGTCGAGCAATCAGCCCCAGCATTTT. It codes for CASSAKTDRSSNQPQHF.

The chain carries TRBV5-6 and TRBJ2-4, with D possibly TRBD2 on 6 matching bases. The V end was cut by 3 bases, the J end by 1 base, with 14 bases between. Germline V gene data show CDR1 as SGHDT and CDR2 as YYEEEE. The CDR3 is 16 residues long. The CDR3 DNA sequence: TGTGCCAGCAGCTGGTCCCGGGAGCGGGCCAAAAACATTCAGTACTTC. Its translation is CASSWSRERAKNIQYF.

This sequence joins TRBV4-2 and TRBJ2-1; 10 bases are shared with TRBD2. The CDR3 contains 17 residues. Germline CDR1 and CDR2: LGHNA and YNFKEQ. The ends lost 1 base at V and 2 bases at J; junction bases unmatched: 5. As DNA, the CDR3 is TGTGCCAGCAGCCAAGCGAATAGCGGGGGGCCCTACAATGAGCAGTTCTTC. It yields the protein CASSQANSGGPYNEQFF.

The CDR3 sequence: CATSRGGLAGANTGELFF. CDR3 nucleotides: TGTGCCACCAGCAGGGGGGGTCTAGCGGGGGCAAACACCGGGGAGCTGTTTTTT. J is TRBJ2-2 and V is TRBV15, with 10 positions matching TRBD2. In germline, CDR1 is LNHNV, CDR2 YYDKDF (reference sequence). This CDR3 region has 18 residues. V gave up 3 bases and J gave up 2 bases; unmatched junction bases: 9.

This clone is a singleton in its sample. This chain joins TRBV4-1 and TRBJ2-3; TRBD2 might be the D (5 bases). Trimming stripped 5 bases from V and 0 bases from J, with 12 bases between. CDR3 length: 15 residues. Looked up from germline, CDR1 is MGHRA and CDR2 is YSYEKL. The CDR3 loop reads CASSSPGSSTDTQYF. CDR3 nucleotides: TGCGCCAGCAGCAGTCCGGGGAGCAGCACAGATACGCAGTATTTT.

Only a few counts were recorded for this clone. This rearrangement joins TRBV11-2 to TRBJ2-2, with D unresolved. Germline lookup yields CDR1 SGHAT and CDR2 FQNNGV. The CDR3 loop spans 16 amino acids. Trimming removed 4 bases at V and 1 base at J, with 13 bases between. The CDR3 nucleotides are TGTGCCAGCAGCTCAAAGGCGTCGGGGAACACCGGGGAGCTGTTTTTT. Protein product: CASSSKASGNTGELFF.

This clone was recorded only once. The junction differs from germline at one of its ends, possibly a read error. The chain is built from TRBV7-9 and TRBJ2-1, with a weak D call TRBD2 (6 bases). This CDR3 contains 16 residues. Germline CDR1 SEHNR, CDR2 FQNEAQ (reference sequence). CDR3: CSSSFSAGLRGNEQFF. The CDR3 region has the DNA TGTTCCAGCAGCTTTTCCGCGGGACTGAGGGGAAATGAGCAGTTCTTC.

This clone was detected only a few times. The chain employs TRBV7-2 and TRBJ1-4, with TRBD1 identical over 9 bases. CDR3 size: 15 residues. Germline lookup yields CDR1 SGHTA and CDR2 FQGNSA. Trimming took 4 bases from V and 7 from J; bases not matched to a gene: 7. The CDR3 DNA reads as TGTGCCAGCAGCTCTTTCAGGACAGGGGCTGAAAAACTGTTTTTT. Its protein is CASSSFRTGAEKLFF.

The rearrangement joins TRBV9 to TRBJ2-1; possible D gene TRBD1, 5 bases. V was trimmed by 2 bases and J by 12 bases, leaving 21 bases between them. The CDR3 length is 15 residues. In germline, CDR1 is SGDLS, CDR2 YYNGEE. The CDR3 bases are TGTGCCAGCAGCGTTCTCGACAGTTCGAGAGAGGTGCAGTTCTTC. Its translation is CASSVLDSSREVQFF.

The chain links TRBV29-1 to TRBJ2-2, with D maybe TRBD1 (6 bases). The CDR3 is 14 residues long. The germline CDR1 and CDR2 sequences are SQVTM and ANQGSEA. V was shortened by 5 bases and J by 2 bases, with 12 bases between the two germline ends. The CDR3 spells CSVWDIRNTGELFF. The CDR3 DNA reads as TGCAGCGTTTGGGACATACGTAACACCGGGGAGCTGTTTTTT.

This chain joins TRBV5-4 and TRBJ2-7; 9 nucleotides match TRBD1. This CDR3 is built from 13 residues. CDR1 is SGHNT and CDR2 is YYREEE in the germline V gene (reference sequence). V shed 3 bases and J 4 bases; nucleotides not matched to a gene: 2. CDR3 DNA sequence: TGTGCCAGCAGCTGGGGACAGGGTTACGAGCAGTACGTC. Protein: CASSWGQGYEQYV.

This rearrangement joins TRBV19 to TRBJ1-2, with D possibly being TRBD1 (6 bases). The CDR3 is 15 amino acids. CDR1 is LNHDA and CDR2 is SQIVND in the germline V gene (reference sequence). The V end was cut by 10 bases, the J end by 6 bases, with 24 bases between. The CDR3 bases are TGTGCCACCATACAAGCAGGGGCAACCGCGCATGGCTACACCTTC. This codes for CATIQAGATAHGYTF.

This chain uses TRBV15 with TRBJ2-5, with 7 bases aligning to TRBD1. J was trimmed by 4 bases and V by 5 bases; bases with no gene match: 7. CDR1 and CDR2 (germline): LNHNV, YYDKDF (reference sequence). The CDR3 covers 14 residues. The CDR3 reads CATSRPGQLETQYF. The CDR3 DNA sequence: TGTGCCACCAGCCGGCCGGGACAGTTAGAGACCCAGTACTTC.

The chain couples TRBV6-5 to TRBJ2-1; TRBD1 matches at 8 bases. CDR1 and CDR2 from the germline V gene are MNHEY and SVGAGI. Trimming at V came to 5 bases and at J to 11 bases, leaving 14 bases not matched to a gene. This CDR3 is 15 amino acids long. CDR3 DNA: TGTGCCAGCAGTCACGGACAGGGAAGGGATCCTAAGCAGTTCTTC. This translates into CASSHGQGRDPKQFF.

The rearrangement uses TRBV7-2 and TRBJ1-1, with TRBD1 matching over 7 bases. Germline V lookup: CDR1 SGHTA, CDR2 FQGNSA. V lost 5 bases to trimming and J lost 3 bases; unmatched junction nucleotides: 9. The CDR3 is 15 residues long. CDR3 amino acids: CASSTGTADHTEAFF. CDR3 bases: TGTGCCAGCAGCACCGGGACAGCAGATCACACTGAAGCTTTCTTT.

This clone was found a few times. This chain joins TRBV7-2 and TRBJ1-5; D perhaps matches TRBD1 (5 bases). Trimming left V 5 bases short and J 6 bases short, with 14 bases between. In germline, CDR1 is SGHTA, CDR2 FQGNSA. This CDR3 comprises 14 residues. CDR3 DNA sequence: TGTGCCAGCAGCCCAGACCGCGGGGGTCAGCCCCAGCATTTT. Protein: CASSPDRGGQPQHF.